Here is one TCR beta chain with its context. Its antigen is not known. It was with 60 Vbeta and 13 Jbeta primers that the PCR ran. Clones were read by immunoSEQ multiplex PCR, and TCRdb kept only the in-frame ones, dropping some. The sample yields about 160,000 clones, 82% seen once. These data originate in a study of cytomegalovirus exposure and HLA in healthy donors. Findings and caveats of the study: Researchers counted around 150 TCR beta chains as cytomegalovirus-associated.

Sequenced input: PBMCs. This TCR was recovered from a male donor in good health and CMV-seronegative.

This CDR3 is CASSLSAGAMGAFF. The CDR3 coding sequence is TGTGCCAGCAGTTTATCGGCAGGGGCCATGGGAGCTTTCTTT. The chain joins TRBV28 to TRBJ1-1; D is possibly TRBD1 (6 bases). V lost 1 base and J 10 bases, leaving 16 bases between the germline ends. The CDR3 length is 14 residues. The germline V gene encodes CDR1 MDHEN and CDR2 SYDVKM.